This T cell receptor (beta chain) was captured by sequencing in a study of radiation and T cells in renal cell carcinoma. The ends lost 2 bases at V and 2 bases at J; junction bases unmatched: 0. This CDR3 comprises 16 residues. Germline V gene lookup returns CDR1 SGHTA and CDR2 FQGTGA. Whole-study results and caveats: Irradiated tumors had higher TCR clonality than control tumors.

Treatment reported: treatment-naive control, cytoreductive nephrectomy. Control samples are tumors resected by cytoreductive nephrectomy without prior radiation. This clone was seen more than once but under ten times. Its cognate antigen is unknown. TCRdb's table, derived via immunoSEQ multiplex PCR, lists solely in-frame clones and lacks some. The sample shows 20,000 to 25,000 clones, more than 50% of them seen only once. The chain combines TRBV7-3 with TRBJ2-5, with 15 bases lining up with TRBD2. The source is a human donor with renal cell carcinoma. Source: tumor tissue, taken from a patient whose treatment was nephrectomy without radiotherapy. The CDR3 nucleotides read TGTGCCAGCAGCTTAGGACTAGCGGGGGGGCAAGAGACCCAGTACTTC. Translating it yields CASSLGLAGGQETQYF.